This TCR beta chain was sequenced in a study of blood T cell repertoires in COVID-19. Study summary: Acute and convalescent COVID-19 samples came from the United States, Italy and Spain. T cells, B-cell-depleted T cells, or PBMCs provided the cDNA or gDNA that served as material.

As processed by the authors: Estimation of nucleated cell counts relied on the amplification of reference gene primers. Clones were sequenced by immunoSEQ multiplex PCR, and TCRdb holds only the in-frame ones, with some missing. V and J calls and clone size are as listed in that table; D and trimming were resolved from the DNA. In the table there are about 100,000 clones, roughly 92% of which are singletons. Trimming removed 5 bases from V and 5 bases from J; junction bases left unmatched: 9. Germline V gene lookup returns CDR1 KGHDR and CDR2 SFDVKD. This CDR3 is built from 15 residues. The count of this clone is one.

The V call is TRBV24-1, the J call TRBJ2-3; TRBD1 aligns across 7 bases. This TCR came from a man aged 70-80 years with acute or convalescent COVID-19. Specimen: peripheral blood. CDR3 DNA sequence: TGTGCCACCAGTGGATCGGGCAGGGGGATAGATACGCAGTATTTT. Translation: CATSGSGRGIDTQYF.